This is a list of T cell receptor beta chains from one sample in a study of blood T cell repertoires in COVID-19. Measured with immunoSEQ multiplex PCR; TCRdb has only the in-frame clones, and not every one. This table has some 200,000 clones, around three quarters appearing once. The sequencing input was peripheral blood. All receptors come from a woman aged 70-85 years with acute or convalescent COVID-19. The CDR3 runs from the conserved cysteine through the conserved F or W. The D gene is left open where the match is weak. The size field is filled for only some rows; it gives once, few, many or a size class.

>TRBV18|.|TRBJ1-6|.
CASSPASDSPLHF
TGTGCCAGCTCACCAGCGAGCGATTCACCCCTCCACTTT
>TRBV24-1|.|TRBJ2-2|.
CATSDSAGWNTGELFF
TGTGCCACCAGTGATTCAGCGGGCTGGAACACCGGGGAGCTGTTTTTT
>TRBV10-2|.|TRBJ2-1|TRBD2
CASSGALAGSWNTNEQFF
TGCGCCAGCAGTGGAGCGTTAGCGGGGAGCTGGAACACCAATGAGCAGTTCTTC
>TRBV5-4|.|TRBJ1-2|.
CASSSGGANYGYTF
TGTGCCAGCAGCTCGGGGGGGGCTAACTATGGCTACACCTTC
>TRBV2|.|TRBJ1-1|.
CASSESGRLEAFF
TGTGCCAGCAGTGAAAGCGGTCGGCTTGAAGCTTTCTTT
>TRBV18|.|TRBJ1-1|.
CASSSTGYTEAFF
TGTGCCAGCTCATCGACGGGGTATACTGAAGCTTTCTTT
>TRBV12-3/TRBV12-4|.|TRBJ1-1|.
CASKGVGTEAFF
TGTGCCAGCAAGGGGGTAGGGACTGAAGCTTTCTTT
>TRBV6-5|many|TRBJ1-1|.
CASSISGGKAFF
TGTGCCAGCAGTATCAGTGGCGGAAAAGCTTTCTTT
>TRBV30|.|TRBJ2-3|.
CAWSRGEADTQYF
TGTGCCTGGAGCAGGGGGGAGGCTGATACGCAGTATTTT
>TRBV7-2|.|TRBJ1-2|TRBD1
CASSRGSGTARYGYTF
TGTGCCAGCAGCCGGGGTTCCGGGACAGCGAGATATGGCTACACCTTC
>TRBV11-3|.|TRBJ2-1|.
CASSLGGPGNNEQFF
TGTGCCAGCAGCTTAGGGGGGCCCGGGAACAATGAGCAGTTCTTC
>TRBV5-1|.|TRBJ1-5|TRBD1
CASSLGTGEQPQHF
TGCGCCAGCAGCTTGGGTACAGGGGAGCAGCCCCAGCATTTT
>TRBV7-2|few|TRBJ2-3|.
CASSLVLGGATDTQYF
TGTGCCAGCAGCTTAGTTCTCGGCGGGGCCACAGATACGCAGTATTTT
>TRBV5-8|.|TRBJ1-4|TRBD1
CASSLRAGQGARGLFF
TGTGCCAGCAGCTTGCGAGCGGGACAGGGGGCGCGAGGACTGTTTTTT
>TRBV9|many|TRBJ1-6|.
CASSTGPYSYNSPLHF
TGTGCCAGCAGCACTGGGCCTTACTCCTATAATTCACCCCTCCACTTT
>TRBV20-1|few|TRBJ2-3|.
CSATHTDTQYF
TGCAGTGCTACCCACACAGATACGCAGTATTTT
>TRBV6-2/TRBV6-3|.|TRBJ1-6|.
CASSYSGLGSPLHF
TGTGCCAGCAGTTACTCGGGACTGGGTTCACCCCTCCACTTT
>TRBV2|.|TRBJ1-3|.
CASEANRARSGNTIYF
TGTGCCAGCGAAGCAAACAGGGCCCGCTCTGGAAACACCATATATTTT
>TRBV5-6|once|TRBJ2-3|TRBD2
CASSAGLAATQYF
TGTGCCAGCAGCGCGGGACTAGCGGCCACGCAGTATTTT
>TRBV10-3|.|TRBJ2-5|.
CAISVSAQGGETQYF
TGTGCCATCAGTGTATCGGCACAGGGCGGGGAGACCCAGTACTTC
>TRBV4-2|.|TRBJ2-5|TRBD2
CASSPGTSGQETQYF
TGTGCCAGCAGCCCCGGGACTAGCGGTCAAGAGACCCAGTACTTC
>TRBV5-1|.|TRBJ2-7|.
CASSLSGYSYEQYF
TGCGCCAGCAGCTTGTCAGGATACTCCTACGAGCAGTACTTC
>TRBV2|.|TRBJ2-3|TRBD2
CASRPSGVPVDTQYF
TGTGCCAGCAGGCCTAGCGGGGTGCCAGTGGATACGCAGTATTTT
>TRBV14|few|TRBJ2-5|TRBD2
CASSQLAGVGETQYF
TGTGCCAGCAGCCAACTAGCGGGGGTTGGTGAGACCCAGTACTTC
>TRBV10-3|.|TRBJ2-1|.
CAISDLTNGGDEQFF
TGTGCCATCAGTGATTTGACTAACGGCGGGGATGAGCAGTTCTTC
>TRBV7-9|.|TRBJ2-5|.
CASSLQGWETQYF
TGTGCCAGCAGTCTGCAGGGGTGGGAGACCCAGTACTTC
>TRBV6-5|few|TRBJ2-5|TRBD2
CATGRDLQETQYF
TGTGCCACCGGGAGGGATTTGCAAGAGACCCAGTACTTC
>TRBV6-5|.|TRBJ2-1|TRBD1
CASSPGQAYNEQFF
TGTGCCAGCAGTCCCGGACAGGCCTACAATGAGCAGTTCTTC